Shown below are 30 T cell receptor beta chains from a single sample sequenced in a study of blood T cell repertoires in COVID-19. The assay was immunoSEQ multiplex PCR, and TCRdb's table has in-frame clones only and misses some. Seen here are about 210,000 clones, 90% to 95% observed once, and the top ten hold approximately 1.2%. Sequenced: peripheral blood. The receptor source for this set is a man between 25 and 39 years old with acute or convalescent COVID-19.

The CDR3 loop is CSGRLAGGLDTQYF. DNA for the CDR3: TGCAGCGGTAGACTAGCGGGAGGGTTAGATACGCAGTATTTT. The genes are TRBV29-1 and TRBJ2-3, with TRBD2 identical over 14 bases. With V trimmed by 7 bases and J by 5 bases, 5 bases remained unmatched. Germline V gene data show CDR1 as SQVTM and CDR2 as ANQGSEA. The CDR3 spans 14 residues.

The chain is built from TRBV10-3 and TRBJ2-1; 9 nucleotides align to TRBD2. The CDR3 contains 13 residues. V shed 6 bases and J 5 bases; nucleotides not matched to a gene: 2. The germline V gene encodes CDR1 ENHRY and CDR2 SYGVKD. CDR3 protein: CAIRGLADNEQFF. The CDR3 region has the DNA TGTGCCATCAGGGGACTAGCCGACAATGAGCAGTTCTTC.

This clone appeared a few times. The gene calls are TRBV4-1 and TRBJ1-2; 7 bases fit TRBD1. J lost 6 bases, V lost 4 bases, and 20 bases had no gene match. Germline V CDR1 and CDR2: MGHRA, YSYEKL. The length of the CDR3 is 18 residues. Here the CDR3 reads CASSRSKFKTGEEDGYTF. The CDR3 DNA sequence: TGCGCCAGCAGCCGATCAAAGTTTAAAACAGGGGAAGAGGATGGCTACACCTTC.

This sequence joins TRBV5-5 and TRBJ2-7, with TRBD1 identical over 8 bases. J lost 3 bases, V lost 5 bases, and 10 bases had no gene match. Germline V lookup: CDR1 SGHKS, CDR2 YYEKEE (reference sequence). This CDR3 region has 15 residues. CDR3 bases: TGTGCCAGCAGAAAAGACAGGGGACGGGACTACGAGCAGTACTTC. It is translated as CASRKDRGRDYEQYF.

The CDR3 region is CASSIERLATGELFF. The CDR3 region has the DNA TGTGCCAGTAGTATAGAGAGACTAGCCACCGGGGAGCTGTTTTTT. The chain carries TRBV19 and TRBJ2-2; 7 bases agree with TRBD2. The CDR3 has 15 amino acids. The germline V gene has CDR1 LNHDA and CDR2 SQIVND (reference sequence). The J segment lost 4 bases and the V segment lost 0 bases, leaving 2 bases of the junction unmatched. Drawing the rest from reference TRBV19 and TRBJ2-2, the complete variable domain is DGGITQSPKYLFRKEGQNVTLSCEQNLNHDAMYWYRQDPGQGLRLIYYSQIVNDFQKGDIAEGYSVSREKKESFPLTVTSAQKNPTAFYLCASSIERLATGELFFGEGSRLTVL.

V and J are TRBV5-1 and TRBJ2-3; 10 positions match TRBD2. CDR1 and CDR2 from the germline V gene are SGHRS and YFSETQ. The CDR3 has 15 residues. V shed 5 bases, J shed 5 bases, and the junction held 8 bases outside the gene matches. CDR3 loop: CASRHGLAERDTQYF. Here the CDR3 DNA reads TGCGCCAGCAGGCATGGACTAGCGGAGAGAGATACGCAGTATTTT.

CDR3 DNA sequence: TGTGCCAGCAGTTACTCTGCCCCCCGCAGCTACGAGCAGTACTTC. Translation: CASSYSAPRSYEQYF. The V call is TRBV6-5, the J call TRBJ2-7, with D hard to call. V lost 0 bases and J 3 bases, leaving 12 bases between the germline ends. The CDR3 length is 15 residues. Germline V gives CDR1 MNHEY, CDR2 SVGAGI.

This clone has only a few counts. This CDR3 is CASSVGQGAGYEQYF. In DNA form, the CDR3 reads TGTGCCAGCAGCGTAGGGCAGGGCGCCGGGTACGAGCAGTACTTC. This rearrangement joins TRBV9 to TRBJ2-7, with D perhaps matching TRBD1 (5 bases). The CDR3 consists of 15 residues. Trimming removed 0 bases at V and 4 bases at J, with 14 bases between. Germline V CDR1 and CDR2: SGDLS, YYNGEE. The full variable domain, rest sourced from reference TRBV9 and TRBJ2-7, is DSGVTQTPKHLITATGQRVTLRCSPRSGDLSVYWYQQSLDQGLQFLIQYYNGEERAKGNILERFSAQQFPDLHSELNLSSLELGDSALYFCASSVGQGAGYEQYFGPGTRLTVT.

The V call is TRBV14, the J call TRBJ1-1, with D possibly being TRBD1 (5 bases). The CDR3 loop spans 17 amino acids. Germline-derived CDR1 and CDR2 are SGHDN and FVKESK. V gave up 0 bases and J gave up 5 bases, with 19 bases separating them. The CDR3: CASSQDRARGGATEAFF. In DNA form, the CDR3 reads TGTGCCAGCAGCCAAGATAGGGCGAGGGGAGGAGCGACTGAAGCTTTCTTT.

The V gene is TRBV13, the J gene TRBJ2-7; 7 bases map to TRBD1. Germline-derived CDR1 and CDR2 are PRHDT and FYEKMQ (reference sequence). This CDR3 comprises 13 residues. With V trimmed by 5 bases and J by 4 bases, 5 bases remained unmatched. CDR3 bases: TGTGCCAGCAGCCCCAAGGACAGGTACGAGCAGTACTTC. This sequence encodes CASSPKDRYEQYF.

The chain combines TRBV12-3 or TRBV12-4 with TRBJ2-7; D uncertain. Trimming cost V 3 bases and J 2 bases, with 5 bases left between them. This CDR3 has 12 amino acids. CDR3 protein: CASSFTTYEQYF. The CDR3 nucleotides are TGTGCCAGCAGTTTTACAACCTACGAGCAGTACTTC.

This rearrangement joins TRBV7-2 to TRBJ2-3; 10 nucleotides line up with TRBD2. Germline CDR1 reads SGHTA; CDR2 reads FQGNSA. This CDR3 spans 15 amino acids. V shed 5 bases, J shed 4 bases, and the junction held 6 bases outside the gene matches. The CDR3 here is CASSESSGRADTQYF. The CDR3 nucleotides are TGTGCCAGCAGCGAATCTAGCGGGAGAGCAGATACGCAGTATTTT.

The rearrangement links TRBV7-8 to TRBJ2-1; no firm D call. The CDR3 has 13 residues. Trimming took 1 base from V and 5 from J, leaving 6 bases between them. Per the germline V gene, CDR1 is SGHVS and CDR2 is FQNEAQ. The CDR3 reads CASSLGRNNEQFF. The CDR3 nucleotides are TGTGCCAGCAGCTTAGGCAGGAACAATGAGCAGTTCTTC. The whole variable domain, remainder taken from reference TRBV7-8 and TRBJ2-1, is GAGVSQSPRYKVAKRGQDVALRCDPISGHVSLFWYQQALGQGPEFLTYFQNEAQLDKSGLPSDRFFAERPEGSVSTLKIQRTQQEDSAVYLCASSLGRNNEQFFGPGTRLTVL.

The genes are TRBV19 and TRBJ2-2, with D maybe TRBD2 (5 bases). V was cut by 3 bases and J by 9 bases, with 8 bases left in between. The germline gives CDR1 LNHDA, CDR2 SQIVND (reference sequence). This CDR3 has 12 residues. The CDR3: CASSIYGRELFF. As DNA, the CDR3 is TGTGCCAGTAGTATTTACGGGAGGGAGCTGTTTTTT.

V and J are TRBV24-1 and TRBJ2-3, with a weak D call TRBD1 (6 bases). Germline CDR1 reads KGHDR; CDR2 reads SFDVKD. The CDR3 sequence is 15 residues long. V was trimmed by 5 bases and J by 3 bases, leaving 14 bases between them. CDR3 protein: CATSVGTGNTDTQYF. For the CDR3, the DNA is TGTGCCACCAGTGTGGGAACAGGGAATACAGATACGCAGTATTTT.

V and J are TRBV30 and TRBJ2-1; the match to TRBD2 covers 8 bases. The CDR3 spans 14 residues. Germline loops: CDR1 GTSNPN, CDR2 SVGIG (reference sequence). J was trimmed by 7 bases and V by 2 bases; bases with no gene match: 7. The CDR3 DNA sequence: TGTGCCTGGAGTACACTAGCGGTGGGAAATGAGCAGTTCTTC. Translating gives CAWSTLAVGNEQFF.

The gene calls are TRBV6-5 and TRBJ2-5, with TRBD1 identical over 8 bases. CDR3 size: 14 residues. Germline V gene sequence: CDR1 MNHEY, CDR2 SVGAGI. Germline trimming cut 3 bases from V and 5 bases from J; bases unmatched to any gene: 5. CDR3 protein: CASSYQGASETQYF. The CDR3, as DNA: TGTGCCAGCAGTTATCAGGGGGCATCGGAGACCCAGTACTTC.

The table lists this clone with a few counts. This chain connects TRBV7-6 to TRBJ2-5, with 12 bases aligning to TRBD2. Germline V gene sequence: CDR1 SGHVS, CDR2 FNYEAQ. The CDR3 totals 14 residues. The junction had 5 bases not matched to a gene; V was cut back by 8 bases and J by 4 bases. The CDR3: CASSLAGGRETQYF. CDR3 sequence (DNA): TGTGCCAGCTCCCTAGCGGGGGGGAGAGAGACCCAGTACTTC.

The chain employs TRBV18 and TRBJ2-1; D call uncertain. Trimming removed 8 bases at V and 4 bases at J, with 15 bases between. In germline, CDR1 is KGHSH, CDR2 LQKENI. The CDR3 extends over 14 amino acids. The CDR3 nucleotides read TGTGCCAGCCTTCCTGGAGCGCAGTACAATGAGCAGTTCTTC. It codes for CASLPGAQYNEQFF.

The rearrangement joins TRBV28 to TRBJ2-7; maybe TRBD1 (5 bases). Germline values: CDR1 MDHEN, CDR2 SYDVKM. V lost 6 bases and J lost 6, with 12 bases in between. The CDR3 loop spans 12 amino acids. CDR3 nucleotide sequence: TGTGCCAGCAGCGTATACACAGGCGAGCAGTACTTC. Its translation is CASSVYTGEQYF.

This sequence joins TRBV10-2 and TRBJ2-1, with a weak D call TRBD2 (6 bases). Trimming took 4 bases from V and 9 from J, leaving 19 bases between them. Per the germline V gene, CDR1 is WSHSY and CDR2 is SAAADI. The CDR3 totals 15 residues. CDR3 in DNA: TGCGCCAGCAGTGCCCCGGGAGTCACCTCCCCTGAGCAGTTCTTC. Protein: CASSAPGVTSPEQFF.

The chain employs TRBV5-1 and TRBJ2-5; D is possibly TRBD2 (5 bases). V was clipped by 5 bases and J by 5 bases, with 13 bases between them. The CDR3 spans 13 residues. Germline V gene sequence: CDR1 SGHRS, CDR2 YFSETQ. For the CDR3, the DNA is TGCGCCAGCAGTGGTCTGAAGCGGGAGACCCAGTACTTC. This encodes CASSGLKRETQYF.

The rearrangement joins TRBV18 to TRBJ2-3; TRBD1 agrees at 8 bases. CDR1 KGHSH and CDR2 LQKENI come from the germline V gene. This CDR3 has 15 residues. The junction had 4 bases not matched to a gene; V was cut back by 5 bases and J by 0 bases. This chain's CDR3 is CASSNTGGSTDTQYF. As DNA, the CDR3 is TGTGCCAGCTCAAACACAGGGGGTAGCACAGATACGCAGTATTTT.

The chain employs TRBV15 and TRBJ1-3; no definite D call. V was pared by 0 bases and J by 0 bases, with 21 bases between. The CDR3 runs to 20 residues. The V gene's germline CDR1 is LNHNV and CDR2 YYDKDF (reference sequence). CDR3 amino acids: CATSRDIPFGRPVSGNTIYF. DNA for the CDR3: TGTGCCACCAGCAGAGATATACCTTTTGGGCGTCCCGTCTCTGGAAACACCATATATTTT.

On this clone: The junction shows a germline mismatch at one end, possibly a read error. The V call is TRBV7-7, the J call TRBJ1-5, with TRBD1 identical over 8 bases. The CDR3 runs to 18 residues. Looked up from germline, CDR1 is SSHAT and CDR2 is FNYEAQ (reference sequence). The CDR3 nucleotides are TGTGCTAGCAGCTTAGCTCGGCAGGGGGCGAGGAGCAATCAGCCCCAGCATTTT. Translated, it gives CASSLARQGARSNQPQHF.

The chain uses TRBV6-6 and TRBJ1-3, with 9 bases that match TRBD1. Trimming removed 5 bases from V and 1 base from J; junction bases left unmatched: 15. The germline gives CDR1 MNHNY, CDR2 SVGAGI (reference sequence). The CDR3 consists of 19 residues. The CDR3 DNA sequence: TGTGCCAGCAGTGGATCCCGGGGACAGGGTCTAGGTTCTGGAAACACCATATATTTT. Its protein product is CASSGSRGQGLGSGNTIYF.

The chain links TRBV4-1 to TRBJ2-7, with D perhaps TRBD1 (6 bases). Trimming took off 3 bases at V and 2 bases at J, with 14 bases between the two ends. The germline V gene encodes CDR1 MGHRA and CDR2 YSYEKL. This CDR3 region has 15 residues. The CDR3 loop is CASSQLRDIAYEQYF. The CDR3 DNA sequence: TGCGCCAGCAGCCAGCTCCGGGACATAGCCTACGAGCAGTACTTC.

The chain recombines TRBV6-5 with TRBJ2-1; tentatively, D is TRBD2 (6 bases). The CDR3 covers 14 residues. V was cut by 8 bases and J by 1 base, with 12 bases left in between. Germline values: CDR1 MNHEY, CDR2 SVGAGI. The CDR3 loop reads CASQLAASYNEQFF. CDR3 coding DNA: TGTGCCAGCCAACTAGCCGCTTCCTACAATGAGCAGTTCTTC.

The CDR3 here is CASSADRVYSNQPQHF. CDR3 bases: TGTGCCAGCTCAGCGGACAGGGTATATAGCAATCAGCCCCAGCATTTT. The chain uses TRBV18 and TRBJ1-5; 8 nucleotides agree with TRBD1. The V gene's germline CDR1 is KGHSH and CDR2 LQKENI. J gave up 0 bases and V 5 bases, and 6 bases lay outside the gene matches. The CDR3 loop spans 16 amino acids.

The chain recombines TRBV5-1 with TRBJ1-1; TRBD1 might be the D (5 bases). Trimming cost V 0 bases and J 5 bases, with 11 bases left between them. The V gene's germline CDR1 is SGHRS and CDR2 YFSETQ. The CDR3 is made up of 14 amino acids. The CDR3 spells CASSLVEGRTEAFF. Here the CDR3 DNA reads TGCGCCAGCAGCTTGGTAGAGGGGAGGACTGAAGCTTTCTTT.